This section outlines one T cell receptor beta chain sequence together with its context. The germline CDR1 and CDR2 sequences are SGHDT and YYEEEE. The ends were cut back, 0 bases at V and 7 bases at J, with 10 bases in the middle. The length of the CDR3 is 14 residues. This entry comes from a study of shared clonotypes between healthy human individuals. Using immunoSEQ multiplex PCR, the repertoire was profiled, and TCRdb retains in-frame clones only, with some absent. The profile shows some 1,600,000 clones, 95% to 99% of them singletons. Sequencing was done on a sample of naive CD4+ T cells sorted from blood. The subset here: CD45RA+ positively selected. This chain links TRBV5-6 with TRBJ1-4, with D possibly being TRBD1 (6 bases). The clonotype comes from a young man in good health. For the CDR3, the DNA is TGTGCCAGCAGCTTGGCACAGGGTATTGAAAAACTGTTTTTT. Translating gives CASSLAQGIEKLFF.